Listed below are T cell receptor beta chains from one sample, sequenced in a study of cytomegalovirus exposure and HLA in healthy donors. The protocol was immunoSEQ multiplex PCR, while the TCRdb copy is restricted to in-frame clones and leaves out a portion. The sample carries approximately 130,000 clones, around 73% recorded once. Sequences were obtained from PBMCs. The receptors come from a man aged 45-65 years in good health and CMV-seronegative. The CDR3 runs from the conserved cysteine through the conserved F or W. A D gene is named only where the DNA matches it firmly. Where a row states a size, it is once, few, many or the class of an expanded clone; other rows omit it.

CDR3aa,CDR3nt,d_gene,abundance,v_gene,j_gene
CATSRRGSMNTEASF,TGTGCCACCAGCAGGAGGGGGAGCATGAACACTGAAGCTTCCTTT,.,.,TRBV15,TRBJ1-1
CASSRGLINEKLFF,TGTGCCAGCTCACGGGGACTGATTAATGAAAAACTGTTTTTT,.,.,TRBV18,TRBJ1-4
CASRITRDRDSGELFF,TGCGCCAGCAGAATTACCCGGGACAGGGATTCCGGGGAGCTGTTTTTT,TRBD1,.,TRBV23-1,TRBJ2-2
CASSSLAGGNNEQFF,TGTGCCAGCAGCTCACTAGCGGGAGGCAACAATGAGCAGTTCTTC,TRBD2,.,TRBV6-5,TRBJ2-1
CASSPTGAEAFF,TGTGCCAGCAGCCCGACAGGGGCTGAAGCTTTCTTT,TRBD1,few,TRBV7-2,TRBJ1-1
CASSIANSNTEAFF,TGTGCCAGTAGTATAGCAAACTCTAACACTGAAGCTTTCTTT,.,.,TRBV19,TRBJ1-1
CASILDRGVEKLFF,TGTGCCAGCATACTTGACAGGGGAGTTGAAAAACTGTTTTTT,TRBD1,.,TRBV2,TRBJ1-4
CASSPLREAFF,TGTGCCAGCAGCCCTCTGCGTGAAGCTTTCTTT,.,.,TRBV7-2,TRBJ1-1
CAWRSLAGGDEQFF,TGTGCCTGGAGGAGTCTAGCGGGAGGGGATGAGCAGTTCTTC,TRBD2,.,TRBV30,TRBJ2-1
CASVSGRIQETQYF,TGTGCCAGCGTAAGCGGGAGGATCCAAGAGACCCAGTACTTC,TRBD2,.,TRBV6-6,TRBJ2-5
CASSPEEDTEAFF,TGTGCCAGCTCACCGGAAGAGGACACTGAAGCTTTCTTT,.,.,TRBV18,TRBJ1-1
CASSLGASRAGANVLTF,TGTGCCAGCAGCTTAGGGGCTTCGAGGGCTGGGGCCAACGTCCTGACTTTC,.,.,TRBV7-2,TRBJ2-6
CATTPSGLNTGELFF,TGTGCCACCACGCCTAGCGGGCTGAACACCGGGGAGCTGTTTTTT,TRBD2,.,TRBV6-5,TRBJ2-2
CAISESGTGGSEKLFF,TGTGCCATCAGTGAGTCCGGGACAGGGGGGAGTGAAAAACTGTTTTTT,TRBD1,.,TRBV10-3,TRBJ1-4
CASRTGYRNTEAFF,TGCGCCAGCAGGACAGGGTATAGGAACACTGAAGCTTTCTTT,TRBD1,.,TRBV10-2,TRBJ1-1
CASSLAGTGVETQYF,TGTGCCAGCAGCTTAGCCGGGACAGGCGTGGAGACCCAGTACTTC,TRBD1,.,TRBV7-9,TRBJ2-5
CASSHWDRTDDEQFF,TGTGCCAGCAGCCACTGGGACAGGACCGACGATGAGCAGTTCTTC,TRBD1,.,TRBV11-2,TRBJ2-1
CASSNPGEATDTQYF,TGTGCCAGTAGTAACCCCGGGGAGGCCACAGATACGCAGTATTTT,.,few,TRBV19,TRBJ2-3
CASSRSGSSTDTQYF,TGTGCCAGCAGTCGTAGCGGGAGTAGCACAGATACGCAGTATTTT,TRBD2,.,TRBV7-2,TRBJ2-3
CASSSEGTSRGEQYF,TGCGCCAGCAGCTCGGAAGGGACATCCAGGGGCGAGCAGTACTTC,.,.,TRBV5-1,TRBJ2-7
CAISGGVTSYNEQFF,TGTGCCATCAGTGGCGGGGTCACCTCCTACAATGAGCAGTTCTTC,.,once,TRBV10-3,TRBJ2-1
CASSEEGLAGSSYNEQFF,TGTGCCAGCAGTGAAGAAGGACTAGCGGGATCTTCCTACAATGAGCAGTTCTTC,TRBD2,.,TRBV6-1,TRBJ2-1
CASSERGTGELFF,TGTGCCAGCAGTGAAAGGGGGACCGGGGAGCTGTTTTTT,.,few,TRBV25-1,TRBJ2-2
CASSSGRVGLGAGTDTQYF,TGCGCCAGCAGTTCTGGGAGAGTCGGTCTGGGAGCGGGCACAGATACGCAGTATTTT,.,once,TRBV4-1,TRBJ2-3
CASSLMSSGNTIYF,TGTGCCAGCAGTTTGATGAGCTCTGGAAACACCATATATTTT,.,.,TRBV28,TRBJ1-3
CASSKVDRGNTEAFF,TGTGCCAGCAGCAAGGTGGACAGGGGGAACACTGAAGCTTTCTTT,TRBD1,.,TRBV13,TRBJ1-1
CASIIKGQNTDTQYF,TGTGCCAGCATCATTAAGGGACAGAACACAGATACGCAGTATTTT,TRBD1,.,TRBV27,TRBJ2-3
CASSESHTMNTEAFF,TGTGCCAGCAGTGAATCCCACACCATGAACACTGAAGCTTTCTTT,.,few,TRBV6-1,TRBJ1-1
CASSEGQFGGIQYF,TGTGCCAGCAGTGAGGGACAGTTCGGAGGCATTCAGTACTTC,TRBD1,.,TRBV25-1,TRBJ2-4
CASSDTTPSQFF,TGCGCCAGCAGTGATACCACTCCCTCGCAGTTCTTC,.,.,TRBV10-2,TRBJ2-1
CASSREGQSSHQETQYF,TGCGCCAGCAGCCGGGAAGGACAGTCGAGTCACCAAGAGACCCAGTACTTC,.,.,TRBV4-1,TRBJ2-5
CASTVGGTGELFF,TGTGCCAGCACCGTCGGAGGGACCGGGGAGCTGTTTTTT,.,few,TRBV5-4,TRBJ2-2
CASSSLTHGQALGNTIYF,TGTGCCAGCAGCTCGTTAACCCACGGACAGGCTCTTGGAAACACCATATATTTT,TRBD1,.,TRBV11-2,TRBJ1-3
CASSWDRGTEAFF,TGTGCCAGCAGTTGGGACAGGGGGACTGAAGCTTTCTTT,TRBD1,.,TRBV5-8,TRBJ1-1
CASSARTGATNIQYF,TGTGCCAGTAGTGCACGGACAGGGGCAACGAACATTCAGTACTTC,TRBD1,few,TRBV19,TRBJ2-4
CASSPTTGGETQYF,TGTGCCAGCAGCCCAACGACAGGCGGAGAGACCCAGTACTTC,.,.,TRBV9,TRBJ2-5
CASSSHRDQETQYF,TGTGCCAGCAGTTCGCACAGGGACCAAGAGACCCAGTACTTC,.,.,TRBV28,TRBJ2-5
CASRAGTSGRAGGSNEQFF,TGTGCCAGCAGGGCCGGGACTAGCGGGAGGGCCGGTGGTAGTAATGAGCAGTTCTTC,TRBD2,.,TRBV13,TRBJ2-1
CASSPSGTFNGELFF,TGTGCCAGCTCACCATCTGGGACTTTTAACGGGGAGCTGTTTTTT,.,.,TRBV18,TRBJ2-2
CATKDRGSGELFF,TGTGCCACGAAGGACAGGGGGAGTGGGGAGCTGTTTTTT,TRBD1,few,TRBV19,TRBJ2-2
CAWSVSLEAVAFF,TGTGCCTGGAGTGTTTCTTTAGAGGCAGTGGCTTTCTTT,.,few,TRBV30,TRBJ1-1
CASSHRQGATGELFF,TGCGCCAGCAGCCACAGACAGGGGGCCACCGGGGAGCTGTTTTTT,TRBD1,.,TRBV4-1,TRBJ2-2
CASSSVGSYEQYF,TGTGCCAGCAGTTCCGTCGGGTCTTACGAGCAGTACTTC,.,few,TRBV6-5,TRBJ2-7
CASSTNRGLNEKLFF,TGTGCCAGTAGTACCAACAGGGGGCTGAATGAAAAACTGTTTTTT,TRBD1,.,TRBV19,TRBJ1-4
CASRSGTNSYNEQFF,TGCGCCAGCAGATCCGGGACTAACTCCTACAATGAGCAGTTCTTC,TRBD2,.,TRBV5-1,TRBJ2-1
CASSIGQGISYEQYF,TGTGCCAGCAGTATCGGACAGGGTATTTCCTACGAGCAGTACTTC,TRBD1,.,TRBV2,TRBJ2-7
CASSVAGQGSYNEQFF,TGTGCCAGCAGCGTAGCGGGACAGGGCTCCTACAATGAGCAGTTCTTC,TRBD1,.,TRBV9,TRBJ2-1
CASSSGVAGANVLTF,TGTGCCAGCTCGTCCGGGGTAGCGGGGGCCAACGTCCTGACTTTC,.,.,TRBV18,TRBJ2-6
CASSLGLYYEQYF,TGTGCCAGCAGTTTAGGGCTTTACTACGAGCAGTACTTC,.,.,TRBV28,TRBJ2-7
CASSLVAAAQETQYF,TGCGCCAGCAGCTTGGTAGCGGCCGCCCAAGAGACCCAGTACTTC,.,.,TRBV5-1,TRBJ2-5
CAWKGARSYGYTF,TGTGCCTGGAAGGGGGCTCGAAGCTATGGCTACACCTTC,TRBD1,.,TRBV30,TRBJ1-2
CSVDWAGQGVYEQYF,TGCAGCGTTGATTGGGCAGGACAGGGGGTCTACGAGCAGTACTTC,TRBD1,few,TRBV29-1,TRBJ2-7
CASSLLQGGYTF,TGTGCCAGCAGTCTACTCCAGGGTGGCTACACCTTC,.,.,TRBV28,TRBJ1-2